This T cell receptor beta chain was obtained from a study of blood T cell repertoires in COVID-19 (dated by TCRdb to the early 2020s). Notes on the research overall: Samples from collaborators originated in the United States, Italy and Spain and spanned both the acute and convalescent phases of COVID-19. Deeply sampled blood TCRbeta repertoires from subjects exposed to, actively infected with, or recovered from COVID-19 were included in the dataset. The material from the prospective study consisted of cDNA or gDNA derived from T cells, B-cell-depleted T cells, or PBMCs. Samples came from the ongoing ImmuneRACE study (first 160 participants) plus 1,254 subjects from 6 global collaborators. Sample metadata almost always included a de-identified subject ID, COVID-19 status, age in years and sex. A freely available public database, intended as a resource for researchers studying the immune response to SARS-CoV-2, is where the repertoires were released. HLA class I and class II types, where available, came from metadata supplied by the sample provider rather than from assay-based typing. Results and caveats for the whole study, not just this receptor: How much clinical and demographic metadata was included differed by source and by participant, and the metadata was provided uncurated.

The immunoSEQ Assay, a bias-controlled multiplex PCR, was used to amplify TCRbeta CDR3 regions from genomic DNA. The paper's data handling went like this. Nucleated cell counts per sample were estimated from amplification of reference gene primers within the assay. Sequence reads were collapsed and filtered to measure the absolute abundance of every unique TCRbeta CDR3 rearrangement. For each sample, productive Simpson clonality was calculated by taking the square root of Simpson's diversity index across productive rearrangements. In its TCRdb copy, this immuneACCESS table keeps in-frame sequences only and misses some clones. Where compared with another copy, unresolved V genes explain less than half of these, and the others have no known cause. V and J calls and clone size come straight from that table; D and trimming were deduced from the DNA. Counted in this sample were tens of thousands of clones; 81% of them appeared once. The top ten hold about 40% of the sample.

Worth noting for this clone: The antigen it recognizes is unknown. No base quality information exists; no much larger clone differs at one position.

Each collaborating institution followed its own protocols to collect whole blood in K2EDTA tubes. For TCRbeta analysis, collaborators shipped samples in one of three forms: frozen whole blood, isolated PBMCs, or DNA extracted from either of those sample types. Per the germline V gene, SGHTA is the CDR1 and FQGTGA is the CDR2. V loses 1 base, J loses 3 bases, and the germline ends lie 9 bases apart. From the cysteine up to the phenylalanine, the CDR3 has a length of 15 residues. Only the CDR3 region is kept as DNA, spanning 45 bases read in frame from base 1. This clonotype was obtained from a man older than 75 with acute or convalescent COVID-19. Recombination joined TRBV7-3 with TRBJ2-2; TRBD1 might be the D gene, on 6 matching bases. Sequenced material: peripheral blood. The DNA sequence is TGTGCCAGCAGCTTAAGGCAGGGGCACACCGGGGAGCTGTTTTTT. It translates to CASSLRQGHTGELFF.